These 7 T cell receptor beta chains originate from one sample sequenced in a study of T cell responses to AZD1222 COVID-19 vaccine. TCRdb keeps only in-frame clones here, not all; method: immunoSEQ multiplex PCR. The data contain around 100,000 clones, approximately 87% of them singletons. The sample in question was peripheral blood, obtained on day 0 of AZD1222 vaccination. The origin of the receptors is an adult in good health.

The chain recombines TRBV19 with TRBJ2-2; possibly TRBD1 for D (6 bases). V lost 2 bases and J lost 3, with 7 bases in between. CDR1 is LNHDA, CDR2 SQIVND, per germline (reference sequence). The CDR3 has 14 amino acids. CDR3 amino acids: CASSIQGHTGELFF. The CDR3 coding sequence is TGTGCCAGTAGTATACAGGGGCACACCGGGGAGCTGTTTTTT.

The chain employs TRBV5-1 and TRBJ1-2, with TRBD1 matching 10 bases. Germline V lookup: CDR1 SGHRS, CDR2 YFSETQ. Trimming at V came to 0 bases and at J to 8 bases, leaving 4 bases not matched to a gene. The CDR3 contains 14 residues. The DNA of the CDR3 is TGCGCCAGCAGCTTGGCCGGGACAGGGGACGGCTACACCTTC. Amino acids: CASSLAGTGDGYTF.

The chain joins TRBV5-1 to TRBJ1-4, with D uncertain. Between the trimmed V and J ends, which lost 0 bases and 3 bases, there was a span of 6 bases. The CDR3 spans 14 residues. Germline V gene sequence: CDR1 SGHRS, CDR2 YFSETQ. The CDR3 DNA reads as TGCGCCAGCAGCTTGGCCGGGTCTAATGAAAAACTGTTTTTT. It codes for CASSLAGSNEKLFF.

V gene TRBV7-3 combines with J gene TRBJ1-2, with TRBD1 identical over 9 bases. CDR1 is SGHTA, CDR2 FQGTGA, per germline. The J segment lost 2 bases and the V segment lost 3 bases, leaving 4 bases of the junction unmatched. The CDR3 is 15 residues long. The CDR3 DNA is TGTGCCAGCAGCTTCCGGACAGGGGCAAACTATGGCTACACCTTC. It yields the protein CASSFRTGANYGYTF. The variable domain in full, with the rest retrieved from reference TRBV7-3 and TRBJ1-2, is GAGVSQTPSNKVTEKGKYVELRCDPISGHTALYWYRQSLGQGPEFLIYFQGTGAADDSGLPNDRFFAVRPEGSVSTLKIQRTERGDSAVYLCASSFRTGANYGYTFGSGTRLTVV.

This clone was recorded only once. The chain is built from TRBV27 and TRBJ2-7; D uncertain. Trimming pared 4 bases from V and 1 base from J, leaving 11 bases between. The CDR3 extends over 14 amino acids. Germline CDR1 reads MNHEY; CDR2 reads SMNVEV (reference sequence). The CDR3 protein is CASSSTRASYEQYF. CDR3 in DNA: TGTGCCAGCAGTTCAACCAGAGCATCCTACGAGCAGTACTTC.

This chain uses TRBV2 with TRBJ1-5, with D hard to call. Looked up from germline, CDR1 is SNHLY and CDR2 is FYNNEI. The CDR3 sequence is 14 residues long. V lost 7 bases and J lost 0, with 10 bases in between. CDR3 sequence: CASKASNSNQPQHF. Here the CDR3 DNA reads TGTGCCAGCAAGGCGTCGAATAGCAATCAGCCCCAGCATTTT.

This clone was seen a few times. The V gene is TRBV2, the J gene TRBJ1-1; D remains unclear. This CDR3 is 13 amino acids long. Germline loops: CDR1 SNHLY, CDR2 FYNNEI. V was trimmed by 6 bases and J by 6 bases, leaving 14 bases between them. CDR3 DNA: TGTGCCAGCAGCCAACTCGGGGTTTCTGAAGCTTTCTTT. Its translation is CASSQLGVSEAFF. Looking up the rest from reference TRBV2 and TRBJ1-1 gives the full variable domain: EPEVTQTPSHQVTQMGQEVILRCVPISNHLYFYWYRQILGQKVEFLVSFYNNEISEKSEIFDDQFSVERPDGSNFTLKIRSTKLEDSAMYFCASSQLGVSEAFFGQGTRLTVV.